There are a few counts of the clone carrying this T cell receptor (beta chain). Sequenced by immunoSEQ multiplex PCR; TCRdb stores in-frame clones only, minus some. The repertoire consists of 270,000 or so clones, with 75% to 90% occurring once and the leading ten covering 3.5% to 5%. These data originate in a study of blood T cell repertoires in COVID-19. Study background: Spain, Italy and the United States supplied samples that represented acute and convalescent COVID-19.

Trimming cost V 4 bases and J 4 bases, with 9 bases left between them. The CDR3 has 13 residues. Looked up from germline, CDR1 is SEHNR and CDR2 is FQNEAQ (reference sequence). The chain uses TRBV7-9 and TRBJ2-3; tentatively, D is TRBD2 (6 bases). This sequence originates from a woman between 40 and 50 years old who had recovered from COVID-19. The material sequenced was peripheral blood. CDR3 region: CASSSWGADTQYF. CDR3 nucleotides: TGTGCCAGCAGCTCGTGGGGGGCAGATACGCAGTATTTT.